One sample yielded the 28 T cell receptor beta chains listed below, sequenced in a study of blood T cell repertoires in COVID-19. TCRdb keeps only in-frame clones here, not all; method: immunoSEQ multiplex PCR. The table shows about 180,000 clones, with 86% occurring only once. The sample comprised PBMCs or T cells enriched from blood (not recorded which). The receptors come from a woman aged 25 to 39 who had recovered from COVID-19.

This chain connects TRBV6-2 or TRBV6-3 to TRBJ1-3, with a possible D match to TRBD1 (5 bases). CDR1 is MNHEY, CDR2 SVGEGT, per germline. Trimming took off 4 bases at V and 3 bases at J, with 10 bases between the two ends. The CDR3 spans 14 residues. The CDR3 DNA is TGTGCCAGCAGTTTCAGGGTTCGTGGAAACACCATATATTTT. This encodes CASSFRVRGNTIYF.

CDR3 bases: TGTGCCAGCAGTTTAGACAATCAAGAGACCCAGTACTTC. Its translation: CASSLDNQETQYF. The chain carries TRBV28 and TRBJ2-5, with unresolved D. V was trimmed by 2 bases and J by 2 bases, leaving 6 bases between them. Germline values: CDR1 MDHEN, CDR2 SYDVKM. This CDR3 has 13 amino acids.

This rearrangement joins TRBV5-1 to TRBJ2-2; D ambiguous. The V and J ends lost 2 bases and 6 bases respectively, with 11 bases between them. The CDR3 has 14 residues. Germline CDR1 is SGHRS and CDR2 is YFSETQ. The CDR3 here is CASSLSVLAGELFF. The CDR3 coding sequence is TGCGCCAGCAGCTTATCGGTTTTGGCCGGGGAGCTGTTTTTT.

The rearrangement links TRBV5-1 to TRBJ1-4; D perhaps matches TRBD1 (6 bases). The CDR3 sequence is 14 residues long. Germline V CDR1 and CDR2: SGHRS, YFSETQ. V was shortened by 0 bases and J by 7 bases, with 10 bases between the two germline ends. CDR3: CASSLGDNREKLFF. For the CDR3, the DNA is TGCGCCAGCAGCTTGGGGGACAACCGTGAAAAACTGTTTTTT. Together with reference TRBV5-1 and TRBJ1-4, the CDR3 gives the full variable domain: KAGVTQTPRYLIKTRGQQVTLSCSPISGHRSVSWYQQTPGQGLQFLFEYFSETQRNKGNFPGRFSGRQFSNSRSEMNVSTLELGDSALYLCASSLGDNREKLFFGSGTQLSVL.

The table lists this clone with a count of one. Distinct nucleotide sequences in the sample also encode this CDR3. CDR3 in DNA: TGTGCCAGCAGCCCGAGAGATACGCAGTATTTT. Residues: CASSPRDTQYF. V and J are TRBV12-3 or TRBV12-4 and TRBJ2-3; no definite D call. This CDR3 spans 11 amino acids. V dropped 6 bases and J dropped 5 bases, with 6 bases sitting between them.

The rearrangement links TRBV6-5 to TRBJ2-1, with TRBD2 matching 7 bases. This CDR3 has 15 amino acids. The junction had 7 bases not matched to a gene; V was cut back by 6 bases and J by 2 bases. CDR1 and CDR2 from the germline V gene are MNHEY and SVGAGI. CDR3 nucleotides: TGTGCCAGCAGCCTCTCGGGAGGTCCCTACAATGAGCAGTTCTTC. This translates into CASSLSGGPYNEQFF.

This clone showed up many times. The chain has TRBV2 and TRBJ1-5, with D perhaps matching TRBD1 (6 bases). Germline CDR1 SNHLY, CDR2 FYNNEI. V was cut by 6 bases and J by 1 base, with 13 bases left in between. CDR3 length: 15 residues. The DNA of the CDR3 is TGTGCCAGCAGAGCAGGGGCCTTGAGCAATCAGCCCCAGCATTTT. It yields the protein CASRAGALSNQPQHF.

This rearrangement joins TRBV7-8 to TRBJ1-6, with 9 bases fitting TRBD1. From germline, CDR1 is SGHVS and CDR2 FQNEAQ. This CDR3 has 14 amino acids. V gave up 0 bases and J gave up 10 bases; unmatched junction bases: 1. Here the CDR3 reads CASSLADRGSPLHF. In nucleotides, the CDR3 is TGTGCCAGCAGCTTAGCGGACAGGGGCTCACCCCTCCACTTT.

V usage is TRBV7-2 and J usage is TRBJ2-7; 7 positions match TRBD2. Trimming took 4 bases from V and 8 from J; bases not matched to a gene: 11. Germline CDR1 SGHTA, CDR2 FQGNSA. The CDR3 spans 14 residues. The DNA for the CDR3 is TGTGCCAGCAGCTCGGGGGGAATAGAGGTGAAGCAGTACTTC. It encodes CASSSGGIEVKQYF.

This clone has more than one count but fewer than ten. This sequence joins TRBV29-1 and TRBJ2-5; D possibly corresponds to TRBD2 (5 bases). The length of the CDR3 is 13 residues. Germline loops: CDR1 SQVTM, CDR2 ANQGSEA. Trimming cost V 6 bases and J 4 bases, with 15 bases left between them. The DNA of the CDR3 is TGCAGCGTCGAACGGGGATCCGTAGAGACCCAGTACTTC. Residues: CSVERGSVETQYF.

The J gene is TRBJ2-7, the V gene TRBV5-4, with 8 bases lining up with TRBD1. Germline V lookup: CDR1 SGHNT, CDR2 YYREEE (reference sequence). V shed 4 bases and J 2 bases; nucleotides not matched to a gene: 8. This CDR3 is 15 amino acids long. The CDR3 DNA sequence: TGTGCCAGCAGCCGAGGGACAGGACGGGCCTACGAGCAGTACTTC. Translating it yields CASSRGTGRAYEQYF.

The gene calls are TRBV28 and TRBJ2-6; D remains ambiguous. In germline, CDR1 is MDHEN, CDR2 SYDVKM. Trimming took 6 bases from V and 7 from J, leaving 7 bases between them. CDR3 length equals 12 residues. The CDR3 DNA reads TGTGCCAGCAGCCAGAATGCCAACGTCCTGACTTTC. Protein product: CASSQNANVLTF.

V and J are TRBV28 and TRBJ2-7; tentatively, D is TRBD1 (5 bases). Trimming took 4 bases from V and 6 from J, leaving 13 bases between them. This CDR3 region has 13 residues. CDR1 is MDHEN and CDR2 is SYDVKM in the germline V gene. CDR3 amino acids: CASSSGMGREQYF. In nucleotides, the CDR3 is TGTGCCAGCAGTTCGGGCATGGGGCGCGAGCAGTACTTC.

The chain has TRBV27 and TRBJ2-1; the D gene is possibly TRBD1 (6 bases). The CDR3 length is 14 residues. The V end was cut by 5 bases, the J end by 2 bases, with 10 bases between. Looked up from germline, CDR1 is MNHEY and CDR2 is SMNVEV (reference sequence). The CDR3 spells CASSLGTPYNEQFF. CDR3 in DNA: TGTGCCAGCAGTCTCGGGACACCCTACAATGAGCAGTTCTTC.

This sequence joins TRBV19 and TRBJ2-1; D possibly corresponds to TRBD2 (5 bases). The V gene's germline CDR1 is LNHDA and CDR2 SQIVND (reference sequence). The V gene lost 0 bases and the J gene lost 9 bases, with 9 bases spanning the gap. The CDR3 has 13 amino acids. As DNA, the CDR3 is TGTGCCAGTAGTATAGAGGGAGCTGGTGAGCAGTTCTTC. This sequence encodes CASSIEGAGEQFF.

This chain connects TRBV10-3 to TRBJ2-1; 7 bases map to TRBD2. The CDR3 totals 16 residues. Germline V lookup: CDR1 ENHRY, CDR2 SYGVKD. V lost 3 bases and J lost 2; bases outside the gene matches: 7. CDR3 protein: CAISELPSGAYNEQFF. For the CDR3, the DNA is TGTGCCATCAGTGAACTGCCTAGCGGAGCCTACAATGAGCAGTTCTTC.

The J gene is TRBJ1-2, the V gene TRBV28; D is uncertain. Trimming pared 2 bases from V and 4 bases from J, leaving 8 bases between. CDR1 is MDHEN and CDR2 is SYDVKM in the germline V gene. This CDR3 comprises 13 residues. The CDR3 protein is CASSLKSFYGYTF. CDR3 DNA sequence: TGTGCCAGCAGTTTAAAATCGTTCTATGGCTACACCTTC.

The V call is TRBV10-1, the J call TRBJ1-1; TRBD1 matches at 9 bases. Trimming took 5 bases from V and 10 from J; bases not matched to a gene: 8. The CDR3 spans 13 residues. Germline CDR1 is WNHNN and CDR2 is SYGVQD (reference sequence). CDR3 protein: CASSRTGESGAFF. For the CDR3, the DNA is TGCGCCAGCAGTAGGACAGGGGAAAGTGGAGCTTTCTTT.

This clone has just one count. This chain connects TRBV28 to TRBJ1-2; TRBD1 is a possible D gene (6 bases). Germline V gives CDR1 MDHEN, CDR2 SYDVKM. Trimming removed 5 bases from V and 0 bases from J, with 13 bases in between. CDR3 length: 15 amino acids. The DNA of the CDR3 is TGTGCCAGCAGTCAGATCAGGGGTTCTAACTATGGCTACACCTTC. It is translated as CASSQIRGSNYGYTF.

The count of this clone is one. In nucleotides, the CDR3 is TGCAGTGCTAGATCCGACAGACTCAACACCTTC. This codes for CSARSDRLNTF. The V gene is TRBV20-1, the J gene TRBJ1-2; D may be TRBD1 (5 bases). V was clipped by 2 bases and J by 12 bases, with 13 bases between them. CDR1 is DFQATT, CDR2 SNEGSKA, per germline (reference sequence). CDR3 length: 11 amino acids.

This chain connects TRBV30 to TRBJ2-7; 7 nucleotides match TRBD2. Germline-derived CDR1 and CDR2 are GTSNPN and SVGIG (reference sequence). The CDR3 runs to 15 residues. V lost 3 bases and J lost 3; bases outside the gene matches: 11. The CDR3 region is CAWREWGGGSYEQYF. The CDR3 DNA is TGTGCCTGGAGGGAATGGGGGGGAGGAAGCTACGAGCAGTACTTC. Variable domain in full (rest from reference TRBV30 and TRBJ2-7): SQTIHQWPATLVQPVGSPLSLECTVEGTSNPNLYWYRQAAGRGLQLLFYSVGIGQISSEVPQNLSASRPQDRQFILSSKKLLLSDSGFYLCAWREWGGGSYEQYFGPGTRLTVT.

The gene calls are TRBV29-1 and TRBJ2-3, with D possibly matching TRBD2 (7 bases). The germline V gene has CDR1 SQVTM and CDR2 ANQGSEA. This CDR3 has 15 amino acids. Trimming left V 7 bases short and J 5 bases short, with 22 bases between. In nucleotides, the CDR3 is TGCAGCGCTGCCCCATCCGGGGGGCCGGGAGATACGCAGTATTTT. Protein product: CSAAPSGGPGDTQYF.

The chain joins TRBV10-3 to TRBJ1-3; a possible D gene is TRBD1 (5 bases). Germline CDR1 ENHRY, CDR2 SYGVKD. The CDR3 consists of 16 residues. Between the trimmed V and J ends, which lost 7 bases and 0 bases, there was a span of 16 bases. CDR3 sequence (DNA): TGTGCCATCAAGGGTCAGGGTGAAAGCTCTGGAAACACCATATATTTT. Encoded protein: CAIKGQGESSGNTIYF.

This chain connects TRBV28 to TRBJ2-7; D is perhaps TRBD2 (6 bases). This CDR3 is built from 12 residues. Trimming took 3 bases from V and 5 from J, leaving 8 bases between them. Germline CDR1 and CDR2: MDHEN and SYDVKM. The CDR3 DNA reads TGTGCCAGCAGTTTTGCGGGGAACGAGCAGTACTTC. Translating it yields CASSFAGNEQYF.

V is TRBV6-6 and J is TRBJ1-6, with unresolved D. Trimming took 5 bases from V and 10 from J, leaving 9 bases between them. The CDR3 loop spans 12 amino acids. Germline-derived CDR1 and CDR2 are MNHNY and SVGAGI (reference sequence). CDR3 nucleotides: TGTGCCAGCAGTGTACAGCTCTCACCCCTCCACTTT. It is translated as CASSVQLSPLHF.

The J gene is TRBJ2-7, the V gene TRBV3-1 (or the pseudogene TRBV3-2), with D possibly TRBD1 on 5 matching bases. The CDR3 is 13 amino acids. The germline V gene has CDR1 LGHDT and CDR2 YNNKEL (reference sequence). With 7 bases removed from V and 1 base from J, the gap between germline ends came to 11 bases. In nucleotides, the CDR3 is TGTGCCAGCAACTACAGGAATTCCTACGAGCAGTACTTC. Protein sequence: CASNYRNSYEQYF.

This clone was counted once. Here the CDR3 reads CASNGDRWGSSSYEQYF. The CDR3 nucleotides read TGTGCCAGCAACGGCGACAGATGGGGCAGTAGCTCCTACGAGCAGTACTTC. This chain joins TRBV7-9 and TRBJ2-7; D might be TRBD1 (5 bases). V lost 7 bases to trimming and J lost 0 bases, with 22 bases between them. The CDR3 extends over 17 amino acids. The germline V gene has CDR1 SEHNR and CDR2 FQNEAQ (reference sequence).

The CDR3 DNA reads TGTGCCAGCAGCGTAGCTGTCGGGCTAGCGGAAGAGACCCAGTACTTC. Translated, it gives CASSVAVGLAEETQYF. The V call is TRBV9, the J call TRBJ2-5; 7 bases map to TRBD2. The V gene's germline CDR1 is SGDLS and CDR2 YYNGEE. The CDR3 has 16 amino acids. J gave up 3 bases and V 0 bases, and 8 bases lay outside the gene matches.